The 9 T cell receptor beta chains given below trace back to one sample, sequenced in a study of beta chain features in type 1 diabetes. Isolated RNA was reverse transcribed in full, so expressed TCRB transcripts were sequenced. Here immunoSEQ multiplex PCR was the method, and the copy in TCRdb shows in-frame clones only, minus some. The top ten hold approximately 2.1% of the sample, which has around 40,000 clones, 51% seen once. The sequencing input was Tregs from blood. These TCRs come from a woman under 30 in good health.

The V and J genes are TRBV28 and TRBJ1-2; 9 bases fit TRBD1. Germline V lookup: CDR1 MDHEN, CDR2 SYDVKM. Unmatched junction bases numbered 5, after V lost 6 bases and J lost 6 bases. This CDR3 region has 13 residues. CDR3 in DNA: TGTGCCAGCAGAAGCGGACAGGGGAATGGCTACACCTTC. Translated: CASRSGQGNGYTF.

The CDR3 loop reads CASSSQGAQTEAFF. Here the CDR3 DNA reads TGCGCCAGCAGCTCACAGGGGGCGCAAACTGAAGCTTTCTTT. The chain is built from TRBV5-1 and TRBJ1-1; 9 bases are a match to TRBD1. This CDR3 spans 14 amino acids. The germline gives CDR1 SGHRS, CDR2 YFSETQ. V dropped 3 bases and J dropped 5; count of bases not matched to a gene: 5.

This clone was recorded a few times. V gene TRBV6-1 combines with J gene TRBJ2-5; D is perhaps TRBD2 (6 bases). The CDR3 totals 13 residues. The V end lost 5 bases, the J end lost 5 bases, and 12 bases lay between the germline ends. CDR1 and CDR2 from the germline V gene are MNHNS and SASEGT. The CDR3 DNA is TGTGCCAGCAGTCGGGATAGCGGCGAGACCCAGTACTTC. This sequence encodes CASSRDSGETQYF.

The V and J genes are TRBV6-5 and TRBJ2-5; TRBD2 matches 14 bases. This CDR3 spans 16 amino acids. V dropped 4 bases and J dropped 5; count of bases not matched to a gene: 6. The germline CDR1 and CDR2 sequences are MNHEY and SVGAGI. The CDR3 sequence: CASSSGLAGARETQYF. In DNA form, the CDR3 reads TGTGCCAGCAGTTCGGGACTAGCGGGAGCAAGGGAGACCCAGTACTTC.

The genes are TRBV28 and TRBJ2-7; 8 bases are a match to TRBD1. The CDR3 is made up of 15 amino acids. The germline CDR1 and CDR2 sequences are MDHEN and SYDVKM. V dropped 6 bases and J dropped 7; count of bases not matched to a gene: 14. CDR3 sequence: CASRVRDRFVREQYF. CDR3 nucleotide sequence: TGTGCCAGCAGAGTCCGGGACAGGTTTGTGCGAGAGCAGTACTTC.

The rearrangement links TRBV7-2 to TRBJ1-5; TRBD1 aligns across 7 bases. Germline CDR1 SGHTA, CDR2 FQGNSA. This CDR3 has 17 amino acids. The V and J ends lost 5 bases and 0 bases, in that order; junction bases with no gene match: 10. The CDR3 spells CASSRQGLTYSNQPQHF. For the CDR3, the DNA is TGTGCCAGCAGCCGACAGGGATTGACTTATAGCAATCAGCCCCAGCATTTT.

The chain recombines TRBV10-2 with TRBJ2-2; 14 nucleotides line up with TRBD2. CDR3 size: 14 residues. V lost 8 bases to trimming and J lost 4 bases; unmatched junction nucleotides: 0. CDR1 and CDR2 from the germline V gene are WSHSY and SAAADI. The CDR3 reads CASGTSGSTGELFF. DNA for the CDR3: TGCGCCAGCGGGACTAGCGGGAGCACCGGGGAGCTGTTTTTT.

V is TRBV19 and J is TRBJ1-2; 9 positions agree with TRBD1. The trim removed 4 bases at V and 4 bases at J, leaving 7 bases unmatched. The CDR3 length is 15 residues. From germline, CDR1 is LNHDA and CDR2 SQIVND (reference sequence). The CDR3 DNA reads TGTGCCAGTAGTACCGTATCGACAGGGGGCTATGGCTACACCTTC. As protein: CASSTVSTGGYGYTF.

V gene TRBV6-5 combines with J gene TRBJ1-5; D not resolved. Looked up from germline, CDR1 is MNHEY and CDR2 is SVGAGI. There are 14 residues in the CDR3. Trimming removed 7 bases at V and 9 bases at J, with 19 bases between. The CDR3 coding sequence is TGTGCCAGCAAAGAATGGCCGGAGGAAGGGCCCCAGCATTTT. As protein: CASKEWPEEGPQHF.